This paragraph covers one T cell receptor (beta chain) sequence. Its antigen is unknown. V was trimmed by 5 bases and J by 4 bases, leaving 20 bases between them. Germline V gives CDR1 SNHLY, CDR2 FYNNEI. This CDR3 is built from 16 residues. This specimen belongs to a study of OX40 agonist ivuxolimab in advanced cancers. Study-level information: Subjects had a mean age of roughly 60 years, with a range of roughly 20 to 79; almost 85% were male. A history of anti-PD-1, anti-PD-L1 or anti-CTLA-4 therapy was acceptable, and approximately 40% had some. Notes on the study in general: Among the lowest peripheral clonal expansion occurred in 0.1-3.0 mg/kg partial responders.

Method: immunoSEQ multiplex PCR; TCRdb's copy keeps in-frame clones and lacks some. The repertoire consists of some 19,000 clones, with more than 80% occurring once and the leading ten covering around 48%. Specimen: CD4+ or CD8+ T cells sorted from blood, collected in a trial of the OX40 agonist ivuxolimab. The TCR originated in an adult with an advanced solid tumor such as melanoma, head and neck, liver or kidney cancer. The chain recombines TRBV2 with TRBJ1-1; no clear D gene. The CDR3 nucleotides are TGTGCCAGCAGTCTTGGAGCGTTGGCCTTCGGCACTGAAGCTTTCTTT. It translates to CASSLGALAFGTEAFF.